These 29 T cell receptor beta chains share one sample of origin, sequenced in a study of blood T cell repertoires in COVID-19. TCRdb's table, derived via immunoSEQ multiplex PCR, lists solely in-frame clones and lacks some. The table includes 230,000 or so clones, roughly 90% detected once. The sequencing input was peripheral blood. All receptors derive from a woman aged 55-69 years with COVID-19, enrolled during active disease.

This chain links TRBV7-9 with TRBJ2-1; 9 bases agree with TRBD2. The J segment lost 0 bases and the V segment lost 0 bases, leaving 6 bases of the junction unmatched. The CDR3 extends over 18 amino acids. Looked up from germline, CDR1 is SEHNR and CDR2 is FQNEAQ (reference sequence). The chain's CDR3 is CASSLARLADYSYNEQFF. For the CDR3, the DNA is TGTGCCAGCAGCTTAGCGAGACTAGCGGATTACTCCTACAATGAGCAGTTCTTC.

V and J are TRBV6-5 and TRBJ1-2; TRBD1 might be the D (6 bases). Germline V gene data show CDR1 as MNHEY and CDR2 as SVGAGI. V dropped 7 bases and J dropped 3 bases, with 12 bases sitting between them. This CDR3 is 13 amino acids long. CDR3 protein: CASTGGAYYGYTF. The CDR3 DNA is TGTGCCAGCACGGGGGGGGCCTACTATGGCTACACCTTC.

J is TRBJ1-5 and V is TRBV6-2 or TRBV6-3; no firm D call. This CDR3 comprises 15 residues. In germline, CDR1 is MNHEY, CDR2 SVGEGT. V lost 0 bases and J lost 5, with 11 bases in between. CDR3 amino acids: CASSYSKTTHQPQHF. CDR3 DNA: TGTGCCAGCAGTTACTCGAAAACGACTCATCAGCCCCAGCATTTT.

The chain links TRBV5-4 to TRBJ2-1; tentative D call: TRBD2 (6 bases). Trimming removed 6 bases at V and 1 base at J, with 17 bases between. This CDR3 has 16 amino acids. The V gene's germline CDR1 is SGHNT and CDR2 YYREEE (reference sequence). For the CDR3, the DNA is TGTGCCAGCAAAGAAGGGACTGGCTTATCCTACAATGAGCAGTTCTTC. This sequence encodes CASKEGTGLSYNEQFF.

V and J are TRBV7-2 and TRBJ2-7; weak D call: TRBD2 (7 bases). The CDR3 has 16 residues. V lost 5 bases, J lost 3 bases, and 20 bases lay in between. Germline CDR1 is SGHTA and CDR2 is FQGNSA. The CDR3 coding sequence is TGTGCCAGCAGCCCCCGGGCGGGGGCGGATTTCTACGAGCAGTACTTC. The encoded protein is CASSPRAGADFYEQYF.

The CDR3 reads CASSQERGIYGYTF. The CDR3 DNA sequence: TGCGCCAGCAGCCAAGAAAGGGGCATCTATGGCTACACCTTC. The chain is built from TRBV4-3 and TRBJ1-2; D is possibly TRBD1 (5 bases). Germline CDR1 reads LGHNA; CDR2 reads YSLEER. This CDR3 region has 14 residues. Trimming shortened V by 0 bases and J by 4 bases, and 9 bases separated the two germline ends.

The chain carries TRBV20-1 and TRBJ1-2; 8 bases align to TRBD1. This CDR3 spans 13 amino acids. Trimming at V came to 6 bases and at J to 7 bases, leaving 10 bases not matched to a gene. Germline-derived CDR1 and CDR2 are DFQATT and SNEGSKA (reference sequence). The CDR3 spells CSASPGTGFGYTF. Written as DNA, the CDR3 is TGCAGTGCCAGTCCCGGGACAGGTTTTGGCTACACCTTC.

The chain employs TRBV11-2 and TRBJ2-3, with 9 bases lining up with TRBD2. The CDR3 loop spans 16 amino acids. The germline gives CDR1 SGHAT, CDR2 FQNNGV. J was trimmed by 3 bases and V by 1 base; bases with no gene match: 5. The CDR3 region is CASSLVGGGGTDTQYF. The DNA of the CDR3 is TGTGCCAGCAGCTTAGTTGGCGGGGGGGGTACAGATACGCAGTATTTT. The entire variable domain, with the rest obtained from reference TRBV11-2 and TRBJ2-3, is as follows: EAGVAQSPRYKIIEKRQSVAFWCNPISGHATLYWYQQILGQGPKLLIQFQNNGVVDDSQLPKDRFSAERLKGVDSTLKIQPAKLEDSAVYLCASSLVGGGGTDTQYFGPGTRLTVL.

The rearrangement joins TRBV2 to TRBJ1-2, with 8 bases identical to TRBD1. The V and J ends lost 7 bases and 0 bases, in that order; junction bases with no gene match: 7. This CDR3 has 15 amino acids. CDR1 and CDR2 (germline): SNHLY, FYNNEI. DNA for the CDR3: TGTGCCAGCACCGGAAGCAGGGGGCCTAACTATGGCTACACCTTC. This encodes CASTGSRGPNYGYTF.

This sequence joins TRBV19 and TRBJ2-5; D possibly corresponds to TRBD1 (5 bases). CDR3 size: 12 residues. In germline, CDR1 is LNHDA, CDR2 SQIVND (reference sequence). Trimming pared 3 bases from V and 5 bases from J, leaving 7 bases between. CDR3 sequence reads: CASSMGLETQYF. The CDR3 bases are TGTGCCAGTAGTATGGGGCTGGAGACCCAGTACTTC.

The chain is built from TRBV2 and TRBJ2-7, with D perhaps TRBD2 (6 bases). Germline V gene lookup returns CDR1 SNHLY and CDR2 FYNNEI. The CDR3 runs to 16 residues. V lost 4 bases and J 1 base, leaving 17 bases between the germline ends. CDR3 in amino acids: CASSVSVGSGSYEQYF. Written as DNA, the CDR3 is TGTGCCAGCAGTGTGTCGGTTGGTAGCGGATCCTACGAGCAGTACTTC. The complete variable domain, with remaining parts taken from reference TRBV2 and TRBJ2-7, reads EPEVTQTPSHQVTQMGQEVILRCVPISNHLYFYWYRQILGQKVEFLVSFYNNEISEKSEIFDDQFSVERPDGSNFTLKIRSTKLEDSAMYFCASSVSVGSGSYEQYFGPGTRLTVT.

V usage is TRBV4-3 and J usage is TRBJ2-5; no clear D. Germline CDR1 is LGHNA and CDR2 is YSLEER. The V end was cut by 3 bases, the J end by 0 bases, with 5 bases between. CDR3 size: 13 residues. The CDR3 region is CASSQGYQETQYF. DNA of the CDR3: TGCGCCAGCAGCCAGGGCTACCAAGAGACCCAGTACTTC.

As DNA, the CDR3 is TGTGCCAGCAGCTCCCCAGGGAGGGATGGCTACACCTTC. Its translation: CASSSPGRDGYTF. This rearrangement joins TRBV7-2 to TRBJ1-2; D is perhaps TRBD1 (5 bases). Germline V lookup: CDR1 SGHTA, CDR2 FQGNSA. The CDR3 runs 13 residues. Trimming stripped 4 bases from V and 6 bases from J, with 12 bases between.

The CDR3 spells CASSSQGNTIYF. The CDR3 DNA reads TGTGCCAGCAGCTCCCAAGGAAACACCATATATTTT. The chain employs TRBV6-2 or TRBV6-3 and TRBJ1-3; D gene ambiguous. Deletions cut 6 bases from V and 4 bases from J, with 7 bases between. The CDR3 covers 12 residues. Looked up from germline, CDR1 is MNHEY and CDR2 is SVGEGT.

The chain has TRBV5-1 and TRBJ2-7; no clear D. The CDR3 extends over 14 amino acids. In germline, CDR1 is SGHRS, CDR2 YFSETQ. The V end lost 0 bases, the J end lost 2 bases, and 9 bases lay between the germline ends. As DNA, the CDR3 is TGCGCCAGCAGCTTGGGCCGAGAAACCTACGAGCAGTACTTC. Translation: CASSLGRETYEQYF. Full variable domain (remainder filled in from reference TRBV5-1 and TRBJ2-7): KAGVTQTPRYLIKTRGQQVTLSCSPISGHRSVSWYQQTPGQGLQFLFEYFSETQRNKGNFPGRFSGRQFSNSRSEMNVSTLELGDSALYLCASSLGRETYEQYFGPGTRLTVT.

The J gene is TRBJ1-2, the V gene TRBV6-2 or TRBV6-3, with a tentative D call TRBD1 (5 bases). Germline lookup yields CDR1 MNHEY and CDR2 SVGEGT. This CDR3 has 18 amino acids. Trimming removed 2 bases at V and 6 bases at J, with 25 bases between. The CDR3 is CASSYERPMGGILDGYTF. The CDR3 nucleotides read TGTGCCAGCAGTTACGAGAGACCGATGGGGGGGATTCTCGATGGCTACACCTTC.

This clone was detected only once. The chain carries TRBV7-3 and TRBJ2-5; 7 bases are shared with TRBD1. The CDR3 has 15 amino acids. V gave up 1 base and J gave up 5 bases; unmatched junction bases: 7. Per germline, CDR1 SGHTA and CDR2 FQGTGA. The CDR3 bases are TGTGCCAGCAGCTTAATCCGGGGACAGAAGGAGACCCAGTACTTC. Its translation: CASSLIRGQKETQYF.

This clone has just a few counts. The chain combines TRBV19 with TRBJ1-2, with 9 bases matching TRBD1. The CDR3 has 16 amino acids. The trim removed 5 bases at V and 3 bases at J, leaving 10 bases unmatched. Germline CDR1 and CDR2: LNHDA and SQIVND (reference sequence). CDR3 in amino acids: CASSFSRDRVDYGYTF. CDR3 sequence (DNA): TGTGCCAGTAGTTTCAGTCGGGACAGGGTGGACTATGGCTACACCTTC.

The V gene is TRBV4-3, the J gene TRBJ1-1; the match to TRBD1 covers 8 bases. CDR1 is LGHNA and CDR2 is YSLEER in the germline V gene. CDR3 length: 14 residues. After removal of 3 bases from V and 4 bases from J, the junction contained 4 bases not matched to a gene. The CDR3: CASSQTGVGTEAFF. CDR3 sequence (DNA): TGCGCCAGCAGCCAGACAGGGGTGGGCACTGAAGCTTTCTTT.

This clone appeared a few times. CDR3 in DNA: TGTGCCAGCAGCCAACAAAGAGGCAGGAACACTGAAGCTTTCTTT. Amino acids: CASSQQRGRNTEAFF. The chain joins TRBV6-5 to TRBJ1-1; D is undetermined. The CDR3 consists of 15 residues. The ends were cut back, 6 bases at V and 1 base at J, with 15 bases in the middle. CDR1 is MNHEY and CDR2 is SVGAGI in the germline V gene.

The genes are TRBV19 and TRBJ2-7; the match to TRBD1 covers 9 bases. CDR1 LNHDA and CDR2 SQIVND come from the germline V gene (reference sequence). The CDR3 runs to 15 residues. The V gene end was trimmed by 3 bases and the J gene end by 4 bases; junction bases not matched to a gene: 7. The CDR3 here is CASSIGGTGRYEQYF. CDR3 in DNA: TGTGCCAGTAGTATTGGGGGGACAGGGAGGTACGAGCAGTACTTC.

V is TRBV4-3 and J is TRBJ2-1, with 10 bases matching TRBD1. The V gene's germline CDR1 is LGHNA and CDR2 YSLEER. This CDR3 spans 16 amino acids. V lost 1 base and J lost 4; bases outside the gene matches: 4. CDR3 region: CASSQAGTGAYNEQFF. As DNA, the CDR3 is TGCGCCAGCAGCCAAGCCGGGACAGGGGCATACAATGAGCAGTTCTTC.

The chain joins TRBV5-5 to TRBJ1-4; D is possibly TRBD1 (5 bases). The CDR3 consists of 15 residues. V shed 0 bases and J shed 4 bases, with 10 bases lying between them. Looked up from germline, CDR1 is SGHKS and CDR2 is YYEKEE (reference sequence). The CDR3 DNA reads TGTGCCAGCAGCTTGGGACGACAGTATAATGAAAAACTGTTTTTT. Translating gives CASSLGRQYNEKLFF.

On this clone itself: A junction end diverges from the germline sequence, so it may reflect a read error. This sequence joins TRBV13 and TRBJ2-7, with 9 bases that match TRBD1. CDR3 length equals 14 residues. The germline gives CDR1 PRHDT, CDR2 FYEKMQ (reference sequence). CDR3 bases: TGTGCCAGCAGACAAGACAGGGGGGGCTACCAGCAGTACTTC. Translating gives CASRQDRGGYQQYF.

The chain uses TRBV18 and TRBJ1-4; 8 bases align to TRBD1. The J segment lost 0 bases and the V segment lost 4 bases, leaving 4 bases of the junction unmatched. The CDR3 sequence is 16 residues long. Germline values: CDR1 KGHSH, CDR2 LQKENI. The CDR3 nucleotides are TGTGCCAGCTCACGAGACAGGGGACCAACTAATGAAAAACTGTTTTTT. Its protein is CASSRDRGPTNEKLFF. Drawing the rest from reference TRBV18 and TRBJ1-4, the complete variable domain is NAGVMQNPRHLVRRRGQEARLRCSPMKGHSHVYWYRQLPEEGLKFMVYLQKENIIDESGMPKERFSAEFPKEGPSILRIQQVVRGDSAAYFCASSRDRGPTNEKLFFGSGTQLSVL.

The CDR3 loop reads CARNGTATNEKLFF. CDR3 bases: TGTGCCAGAAACGGGACAGCAACTAATGAAAAACTGTTTTTT. The gene calls are TRBV19 and TRBJ1-4; 7 bases line up with TRBD1. V trimming: 9 bases; J trimming: 0 bases; junction bases outside the gene matches: 4. CDR3 length equals 14 residues. The germline V gene has CDR1 LNHDA and CDR2 SQIVND (reference sequence).

The chain links TRBV6-5 to TRBJ1-1; D is perhaps TRBD1 (5 bases). This CDR3 is 14 amino acids long. Germline CDR1 is MNHEY and CDR2 is SVGAGI. Trimming stripped 2 bases from V and 2 bases from J, with 9 bases between. CDR3 sequence: CASSYGAANTEAFF. The CDR3 region has the DNA TGTGCCAGCAGTTACGGGGCAGCTAACACTGAAGCTTTCTTT.

This clone was recorded once. V usage is TRBV19 and J usage is TRBJ1-1, with D perhaps matching TRBD1 (6 bases). Germline V gene lookup returns CDR1 LNHDA and CDR2 SQIVND (reference sequence). Trimming took 9 bases from V and 0 from J, leaving 17 bases between them. The CDR3 loop spans 15 amino acids. The CDR3 is CASRKAGAMNTEAFF. The CDR3 DNA follows: TGTGCCAGCAGAAAGGCAGGGGCCATGAACACTGAAGCTTTCTTT.

V and J are TRBV5-1 and TRBJ2-1; tentative D call: TRBD1 (6 bases). Germline V gene data show CDR1 as SGHRS and CDR2 as YFSETQ. V was cut by 1 base and J by 10 bases, with 6 bases left in between. The CDR3 runs to 11 residues. CDR3 bases: TGCGCCAGCAGCTTGAGGGGGGAGCAGTTCTTC. Protein sequence: CASSLRGEQFF.